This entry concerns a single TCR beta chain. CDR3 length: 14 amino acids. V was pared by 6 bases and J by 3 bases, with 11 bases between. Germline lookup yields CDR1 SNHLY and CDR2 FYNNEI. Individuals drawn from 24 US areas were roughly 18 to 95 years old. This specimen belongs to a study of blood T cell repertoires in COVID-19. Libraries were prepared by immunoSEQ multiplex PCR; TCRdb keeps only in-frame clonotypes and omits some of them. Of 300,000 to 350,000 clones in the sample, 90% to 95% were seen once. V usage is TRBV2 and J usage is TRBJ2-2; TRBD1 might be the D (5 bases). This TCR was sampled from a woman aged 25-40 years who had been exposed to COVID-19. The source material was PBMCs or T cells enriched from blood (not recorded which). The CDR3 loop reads CASRGQADTGELFF. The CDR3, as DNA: TGTGCCAGCAGGGGGCAGGCGGACACCGGGGAGCTGTTTTTT.